This T cell receptor beta chain was obtained from a study of T cell repertoires in cytomegalovirus infection. Using its own MiXCR run on the reads, TCRdb lists one record per CDR3 protein. The repertoire includes about a million distinct CDR3 sequences, 31% of them detected once, and about 14% sits in the top ten. The CDR3 loop spans 12 amino acids. V was trimmed by 7 bases and J by 7 bases, leaving 11 bases between them. The V gene's germline CDR1 is SEHNR and CDR2 FQNEAQ (reference sequence). This clonotype was detected ten times or more. Its target is not known. The input for sequencing was cultured CD8+ T cells from PBMCs, taken from culture after CMV antigen stimulation. V usage is TRBV7-9 and J usage is TRBJ2-1; the D gene is possibly TRBD2 (6 bases). The TCR originated in a human donor in good health (CMV status not recorded). Some clones in this sample may be carry-over from other donors' samples. DNA for the CDR3: TGTGCCAGCACCTTCCGGGGGAATGAGCAGTTCTTC. Amino acid sequence: CASTFRGNEQFF.